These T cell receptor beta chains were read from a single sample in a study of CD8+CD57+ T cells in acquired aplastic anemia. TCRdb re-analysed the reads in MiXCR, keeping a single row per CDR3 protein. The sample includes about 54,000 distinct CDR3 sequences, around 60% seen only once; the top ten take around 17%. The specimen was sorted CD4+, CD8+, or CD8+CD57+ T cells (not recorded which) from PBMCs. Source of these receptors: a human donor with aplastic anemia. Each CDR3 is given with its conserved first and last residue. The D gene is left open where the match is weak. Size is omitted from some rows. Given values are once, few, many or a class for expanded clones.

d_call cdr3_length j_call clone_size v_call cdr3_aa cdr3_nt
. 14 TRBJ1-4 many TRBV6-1 CASRGWQGNEKLFF TGTGCCAGCAGAGGGTGGCAGGGTAATGAAAAACTGTTTTTT
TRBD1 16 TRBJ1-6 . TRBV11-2 CASSLELPGGDSPLHF TGTGCCAGCAGCTTAGAGTTGCCAGGGGGCGATTCACCCCTCCACTTT
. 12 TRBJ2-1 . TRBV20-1 CSASSWSGEQFF TGCAGTGCCAGCAGTTGGTCGGGTGAGCAGTTCTTC
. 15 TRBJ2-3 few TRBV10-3 CAISQGPAPADTQYF TGTGCCATCAGTCAGGGGCCTGCTCCCGCAGATACGCAGTATTTT
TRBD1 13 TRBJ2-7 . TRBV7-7 CASSLETGGLQYF TGTGCTAGCAGCTTAGAAACAGGGGGCCTACAGTACTTC
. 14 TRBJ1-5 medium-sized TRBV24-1 CATSEDSSNQPQHF TGTGCCACCAGTGAGGACAGTAGCAATCAGCCCCAGCATTTT
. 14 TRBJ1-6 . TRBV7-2 CASSLLPENSPLHF TGTGCCAGCAGCTTACTCCCGGAGAATTCACCCCTCCACTTT
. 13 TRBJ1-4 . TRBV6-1 CATWGQTNEKLFF TGTGCCACCTGGGGGCAAACTAATGAAAAACTGTTTTTT
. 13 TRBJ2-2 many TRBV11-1 CASSSAYTGELFF TGTGCCAGCAGCTCAGCATACACCGGGGAGCTGTTTTTT
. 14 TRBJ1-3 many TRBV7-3 CASSSGRSGNTIYF TGTGCCAGCAGCTCTGGTAGAAGCGGAAACACCATATATTTT
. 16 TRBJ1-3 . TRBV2 CASSAEGGYSGNTIYF TGTGCCAGCAGCGCCGAGGGTGGCTACTCTGGAAACACCATATATTTT
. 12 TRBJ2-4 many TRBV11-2 CASSGAKNIQYF TGTGCCAGCAGTGGGGCCAAAAACATTCAGTACTTC
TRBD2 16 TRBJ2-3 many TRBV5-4 CASSLDTSGGTDTQYF TGTGCCAGCAGCTTGGATACTAGCGGGGGCACAGATACGCAGTATTTT
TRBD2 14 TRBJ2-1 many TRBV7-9 CASTVAGGNNEQFF TGTGCCAGCACCGTAGCGGGGGGGAACAATGAGCAGTTCTTC
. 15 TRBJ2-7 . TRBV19 CASSFRDEDSYEQYF TGTGCCAGTAGTTTCCGGGACGAAGACTCCTACGAGCAGTACTTC
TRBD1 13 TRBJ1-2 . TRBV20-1 CSARTTGGSGYTF TGCAGTGCTAGAACGACAGGGGGCAGTGGCTACACCTTC
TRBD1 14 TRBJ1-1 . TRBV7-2 CASSFLTGKTEAFF TGTGCCAGCAGCTTCTTGACAGGGAAGACTGAAGCTTTCTTT
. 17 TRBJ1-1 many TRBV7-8 CASSLGAGGAGQMEAFF TGTGCCAGCAGCTTAGGGGCGGGGGGCGCGGGCCAAATGGAAGCTTTCTTT
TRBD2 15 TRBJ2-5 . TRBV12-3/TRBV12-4 CASSWGTSGSQTQYF TGTGCCAGCAGTTGGGGGACTAGCGGGAGCCAGACCCAGTACTTC
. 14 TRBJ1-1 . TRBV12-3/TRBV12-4 CASSLGGKNTEAFF TGTGCCAGCAGTTTAGGGGGGAAGAACACTGAAGCTTTCTTT
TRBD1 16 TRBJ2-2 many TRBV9 CASSSNRQGLAGELFF TGTGCCAGCAGCTCAAACCGACAGGGCCTCGCCGGGGAGCTGTTTTTT
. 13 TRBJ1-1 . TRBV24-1 CATSGPGAGEAFF TGTGCCACCAGTGGACCAGGGGCGGGTGAAGCTTTCTTT
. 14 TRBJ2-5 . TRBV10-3 CASIARDYQETQYF TGTGCCAGCATCGCCCGGGACTACCAAGAGACCCAGTACTTC
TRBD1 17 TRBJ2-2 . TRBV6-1 CASRPAAGQGDTGELFF TGTGCCAGCAGGCCAGCAGCGGGACAGGGGGACACCGGGGAGCTGTTTTTT
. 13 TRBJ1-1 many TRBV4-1 CASSQETTGEAFF TGCGCCAGCAGCCAAGAGACTACAGGGGAAGCTTTCTTT
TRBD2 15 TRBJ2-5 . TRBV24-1 CATSGKGREQETQYF TGTGCCACCAGTGGGAAGGGGCGGGAGCAAGAGACCCAGTACTTC
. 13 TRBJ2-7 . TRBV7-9 CASSLETSYEQYF TGTGCCAGCAGCTTGGAGACTAGCTACGAGCAGTACTTC
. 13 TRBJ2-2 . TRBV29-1 CSVARTETGELFF TGCAGCGTTGCCCGGACGGAAACCGGGGAGCTGTTTTTT
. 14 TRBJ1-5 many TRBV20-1 CSAFGWDTNQPQHF TGCAGTGCCTTCGGATGGGACACCAATCAGCCCCAGCATTTT
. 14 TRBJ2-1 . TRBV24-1 CATSQQGKSNEQFF TGTGCCACCAGTCAACAGGGAAAGAGCAATGAGCAGTTCTTC
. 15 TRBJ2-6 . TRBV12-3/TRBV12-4 CASSSPESGANVLTF TGTGCCAGCAGTTCGCCAGAGTCTGGGGCCAACGTCCTGACTTTC
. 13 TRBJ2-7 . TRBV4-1 CASSQDGGYEQCF TGCGCCAGCAGCCAAGATGGAGGTTACGAGCAGTGCTTC
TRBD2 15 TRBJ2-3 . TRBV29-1 CSVDGGTSGRDTQYF TGCAGCGTTGATGGAGGGACTAGCGGGAGGGATACGCAGTATTTT
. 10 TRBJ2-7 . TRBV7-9 CASSLYEQYF TGTGCCAGCAGCCTCTACGAGCAGTACTTC
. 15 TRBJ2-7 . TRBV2 CASNVAGSLSYEQYF TGTGCCAGCAACGTGGCAGGGAGCCTCTCCTACGAGCAGTACTTC
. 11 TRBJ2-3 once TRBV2 CASSAGDTQYF TGTGCCAGCAGCGCTGGAGATACGCAGTATTTT
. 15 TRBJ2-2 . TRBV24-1 CATSDSGQYTGELFF TGTGCCACCAGTGATTCCGGACAGTACACCGGGGAGCTGTTTTTT
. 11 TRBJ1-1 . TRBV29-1 CSVEGVVEAFF TGCAGCGTTGAAGGCGTGGTTGAAGCTTTCTTT
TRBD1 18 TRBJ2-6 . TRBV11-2 CASSLKGAGKAGANVLTF TGTGCCAGCAGCTTAAAGGGGGCAGGGAAAGCTGGGGCCAACGTCCTGACTTTC
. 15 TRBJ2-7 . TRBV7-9 CASRRGSSSSYEQYF TGTGCCAGCAGGCGGGGATCTTCAAGCTCCTACGAGCAGTACTTC
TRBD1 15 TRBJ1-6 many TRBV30 CAWSPGTGDSSPLHF TGTGCCTGGAGTCCCGGGACAGGGGACAGCTCACCCCTCCACTTT
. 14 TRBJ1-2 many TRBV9 CASSVATGWEGYTF TGTGCCAGCAGCGTAGCTACAGGGTGGGAAGGCTACACCTTC
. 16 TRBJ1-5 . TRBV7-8 CASSLEAGYSNQPQHF TGTGCCAGCAGCTTAGAGGCGGGGTATAGCAATCAGCCCCAGCATTTT
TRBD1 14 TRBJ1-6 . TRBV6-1 CASSAGTAPAPLHF TGTGCCAGCAGCGCCGGGACAGCTCCTGCACCCCTCCACTTT
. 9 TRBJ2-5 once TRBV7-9 CAGGETQYF TGTGCCGGAGGAGAGACCCAGTACTTC
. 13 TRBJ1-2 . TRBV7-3 CASSPDGLSGYTF TGTGCCAGCAGCCCGGACGGTCTGAGCGGCTACACCTTC
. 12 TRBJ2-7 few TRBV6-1 CASSLYGFEQYF TGTGCCAGCAGCCTGTACGGCTTTGAGCAGTACTTC
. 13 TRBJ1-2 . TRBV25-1 CASSEVGNYGYTF TGTGCCAGCAGTGAAGTAGGCAACTATGGCTACACCTTC
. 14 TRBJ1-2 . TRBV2 CASRGEGERYGYTF TGTGCCAGCAGGGGGGAGGGAGAGAGATATGGCTACACCTTC
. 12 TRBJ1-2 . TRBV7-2 CASSFGLDGYTF TGTGCCAGCAGCTTCGGTCTCGATGGCTACACCTTC
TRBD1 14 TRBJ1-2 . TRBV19 CASSITGQAYGYTF TGTGCCAGTAGTATAACGGGACAGGCCTATGGCTACACCTTC
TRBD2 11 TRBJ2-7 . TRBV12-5 CASGFGGWEYF TGTGCTAGTGGTTTCGGGGGGTGGGAGTACTTC
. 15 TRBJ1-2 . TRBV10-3 CAISESEGSNYGYTF TGTGCCATCAGTGAGTCGGAAGGGTCTAACTATGGCTACACCTTC
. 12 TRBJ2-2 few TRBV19 CASRTGPGELFF TGTGCCAGTAGAACGGGGCCCGGGGAGCTGTTTTTT
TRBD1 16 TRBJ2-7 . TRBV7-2 CASSLAGTGGDYEQYF TGTGCCAGCAGCTTAGCAGGGACAGGGGGCGATTACGAGCAGTACTTC
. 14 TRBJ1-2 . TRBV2 CASSISRERPGYTF TGTGCCAGCAGTATAAGCAGAGAAAGACCGGGCTACACCTTC
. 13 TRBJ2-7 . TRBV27 CASSLMGNYEQHF TGTGCCAGCAGCTTAATGGGGAACTACGAGCAGCACTTC
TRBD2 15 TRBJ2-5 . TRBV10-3 CAIRRGLAEGETQYF TGTGCCATCAGGAGAGGACTAGCGGAAGGAGAGACCCAGTACTTC
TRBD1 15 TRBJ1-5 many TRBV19 CASSLRDRLYQPQHF TGTGCCAGTAGTCTCCGGGACAGACTTTATCAGCCCCAGCATTTT
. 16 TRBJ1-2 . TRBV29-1 CSVEPHPARSHYGYTF TGCAGCGTTGAACCGCATCCGGCACGATCCCACTATGGCTACACCTTC